This T cell receptor beta chain was identified in a study of blood T cells in healthy people across ages. The study's findings and limits: Strong correlation existed between TCR beta diversity and naive T cell percentage. Aged donors had fewer naive CD4+ cells and lower diversity than long-lived donors.

With a J-beta primer mix and a sample-barcoded 5' primer, a second PCR ran about 7 to 12 cycles. TCRdb reprocessed the 5' RACE reads via MiXCR and lists one record per CDR3 protein. The sample contains about 1,500,000 distinct CDR3 sequences, 42% of which appear only once. PBMCs were isolated at a quantity of at least 6.5 million per sample. There are many counts of this clonotype. Its matching antigen is unknown. CDR3 length: 16 residues. Germline V gene sequence: CDR1 SGHDN, CDR2 FVKESK. V lost 2 bases to trimming and J lost 0 bases, with 11 bases between them. The TCR was taken from a woman between 18 and 29 years old in good health. Sequencing was performed on blood. This chain uses TRBV14 with TRBJ2-1; D may be TRBD1 (5 bases). As DNA, the CDR3 is TGTGCCAGCAGCCAAATAGGGGCCGGCTCCTACAATGAGCAGTTCTTC. This sequence encodes CASSQIGAGSYNEQFF.